The rows below give T cell receptor beta chains drawn from one sample of a study of cytomegalovirus exposure and HLA in healthy donors. Clones were read by immunoSEQ multiplex PCR, and TCRdb kept only the in-frame ones, dropping some. The sample carries some 120,000 clones, 80% recorded once. Sample: PBMCs. The receptors were sampled from a young man in good health and CMV-seronegative. Both conserved end residues are part of each CDR3. Each record gives: D gene, V gene, J gene, clone size, CDR3 protein. The D gene is left open where the match is weak. Expanded clones are given a class, and other clones once, few, many or no size at all.

D: -
V: TRBV5-1
J: TRBJ1-1
size: few
CDR3: CASSKRPGRLNTEAFF

D: TRBD2
V: TRBV19
J: TRBJ2-7
size: -
CDR3: CASSLTGTSSYEQYF

D: -
V: TRBV28
J: TRBJ1-2
size: -
CDR3: CASSLPQYGYTF

D: -
V: TRBV28
J: TRBJ2-7
size: -
CDR3: CASSFGRSYEQYF

D: -
V: TRBV14
J: TRBJ2-3
size: once
CDR3: CASSQDLGRASTDTQYF

D: TRBD2
V: TRBV5-4
J: TRBJ2-7
size: -
CDR3: CASSFPSSGSYEQYF

D: TRBD2
V: TRBV7-2
J: TRBJ2-7
size: few
CDR3: CASSPPVLAGARYEQYF

D: -
V: TRBV27
J: TRBJ1-1
size: -
CDR3: CASSLGDKAFF

D: TRBD2
V: TRBV28
J: TRBJ2-7
size: few
CDR3: CASSLYGLAGVAYEQYF

D: TRBD1
V: TRBV11-1
J: TRBJ2-7
size: -
CDR3: CASSRITGGSYEQYF

D: TRBD2
V: TRBV19
J: TRBJ2-1
size: -
CDR3: CASSLRGTSGRSFNEQFF

D: TRBD1
V: TRBV14
J: TRBJ2-7
size: -
CDR3: CASSQERTGILYEQYF

D: -
V: TRBV18
J: TRBJ2-1
size: -
CDR3: CASSPLSTISYNEQFF

D: TRBD1
V: TRBV10-3
J: TRBJ1-1
size: -
CDR3: CAISDPGQGEAFF

D: TRBD1
V: TRBV7-2
J: TRBJ1-2
size: -
CDR3: CASSSRHPNRQGSNGYTF

D: TRBD2
V: TRBV28
J: TRBJ2-7
size: -
CDR3: CASSLLAGSYEQYF